Listed below are T cell receptor beta chains from one sample, sequenced in a study of blood T cell repertoires in COVID-19. Method: immunoSEQ multiplex PCR; TCRdb's copy keeps in-frame clones and lacks some. The data contain about 330,000 clones, 65% to 90% of them singletons. The specimen sequenced was peripheral blood. These receptors originate from a human donor in a cohort sampled during active COVID-19. Each CDR3 is given with its conserved first and last residue. The order of the fields is V gene, clone size, D gene, CDR3 length, J gene, CDR3 protein, CDR3 DNA. The D gene is left open where the match is weak. For some rows the clone size is stated as once, few or many, or as a class when expanded; others skip it.

TRBV25-1,.,.,13,TRBJ2-2,CASSEFGVGELFF,TGTGCCAGCAGTGAATTCGGGGTCGGGGAGCTGTTTTTT
TRBV25-1,.,TRBD2,16,TRBJ2-5,CASSESIAGRGETQYF,TGTGCCAGCAGTGAATCTATAGCGGGGAGGGGAGAGACCCAGTACTTC
TRBV19,.,TRBD1,15,TRBJ1-5,CASSTRDRSNQPQHF,TGTGCCAGTAGTACCCGGGACAGGAGCAATCAGCCCCAGCATTTT
TRBV10-2,once,TRBD2,14,TRBJ2-7,CASSGGELTYEQYF,TGCGCCAGCAGCGGGGGGGAGCTAACCTACGAGCAGTACTTC
TRBV7-8,.,.,14,TRBJ2-7,CASSSTASSYEQYF,TGTGCCAGCAGCTCGACGGCTAGCTCCTACGAGCAGTACTTC
TRBV29-1,many,.,13,TRBJ2-3,CSVEKVATDTQYF,TGCAGCGTTGAAAAGGTAGCCACAGATACGCAGTATTTT
TRBV3-1/TRBV3-2,once,.,16,TRBJ1-2,CASSQRLGGVLIGYTF,TGTGCCAGCAGCCAAAGATTGGGGGGAGTTCTAATCGGCTACACCTTC
TRBV30,.,.,14,TRBJ1-3,CAWSEVLTGNTIYF,TGTGCCTGGAGCGAGGTCCTTACTGGAAACACCATATATTTT
TRBV19,.,TRBD1,16,TRBJ2-7,CASSKTGTGYLGEQYF,TGTGCCAGTAGTAAGACCGGGACAGGGTATCTGGGCGAGCAGTACTTC
TRBV5-1,.,.,14,TRBJ2-3,CASSFAGTFDTQYF,TGCGCCAGCAGCTTTGCGGGGACCTTCGATACGCAGTATTTT
TRBV9,.,.,15,TRBJ2-3,CASSVGTGFEDTQYF,TGTGCCAGCAGCGTAGGAACAGGGTTCGAAGATACGCAGTATTTT
TRBV30,.,TRBD1,16,TRBJ2-7,CAWSSYRDRGTYEQYF,TGTGCCTGGAGCAGCTACCGGGACAGGGGAACCTACGAGCAGTACTTC
TRBV3-1/TRBV3-2,.,.,14,TRBJ2-1,CASSQLVALNEQFF,TGTGCCAGCAGCCAACTAGTGGCACTCAATGAGCAGTTCTTC
TRBV27,.,.,16,TRBJ1-5,CASSSQGWWNNQPQHF,TGTGCCAGCAGTTCGCAGGGATGGTGGAACAATCAGCCCCAGCATTTT
TRBV5-1,once,.,16,TRBJ2-1,CASSGGGLSINNEQFF,TGCGCCAGCAGCGGCGGTGGTTTAAGTATCAACAATGAGCAGTTCTTC
TRBV10-2,.,TRBD1,15,TRBJ1-5,CASSEKRTGYQPQHF,TGCGCCAGCAGTGAGAAGAGGACAGGGTACCAGCCCCAGCATTTT
TRBV7-6,.,TRBD1,18,TRBJ2-3,CASSLRIQTGTTTDTQYF,TGTGCCAGCAGCTTACGGATCCAGACAGGGACGACCACAGATACGCAGTATTTT